This T cell receptor (beta chain) was retrieved from a study of control samples from healthy donors and cancer patients. This clone was recorded once. Profiling relied on immunoSEQ multiplex PCR, and the TCRdb table lists in-frame clones only, not all of them. The table includes just over 30,000 clones, approximately 94% detected once. Input material: blood. The clonotype comes from a man aged 55 to 70 in good health.

CDR3 loop: CASSLEGPQPQHF. The CDR3 bases are TGTGCCAGCAGCTTAGAGGGTCCCCAGCCCCAGCATTTT. The chain joins TRBV7-8 to TRBJ1-5; no definite D call. Trimming stripped 1 base from V and 7 bases from J, with 8 bases between. Germline CDR1 reads SGHVS; CDR2 reads FQNEAQ. This CDR3 comprises 13 residues.